The TCR beta chain described here comes from a study of T cell changes during pregnancy in multiple sclerosis. This clone occurred once. This table comes from immunoSEQ multiplex PCR, and its TCRdb copy is limited to in-frame clones, with some not included. The sample has tens of thousands of clones; approximately 94% are singletons. CDR1 is SGHDT, CDR2 YYEEEE, per germline. The CDR3 has 16 amino acids. V lost 3 bases, J lost 5 bases, and 13 bases stayed unmatched. The chain couples TRBV5-6 to TRBJ2-5; 7 bases fit TRBD2. Sample: CD8+ T cells from peripheral blood mononuclear cells, taken after pregnancy. The receptor's source is a female donor with multiple sclerosis, enrolled in a pregnancy study. CDR3 in amino acids: CASSSSKTSLRETQYF. The CDR3 region has the DNA TGTGCCAGCAGCTCGTCAAAGACTAGCTTGAGGGAGACCCAGTACTTC.